A selection of T cell receptor beta chains follows, all from one sample in a study of cytomegalovirus exposure and HLA in healthy donors. Here immunoSEQ multiplex PCR was the method, and the copy in TCRdb shows in-frame clones only, minus some. The table includes roughly 70,000 clones, approximately 96% detected once. Sequencing was carried out using PBMCs. These receptors came from a man between 18 and 29 years old in good health and CMV-seronegative. The CDR3 runs from the conserved cysteine through the conserved F or W. Each record gives: J gene, clone size, V gene, D gene, CDR3 DNA, CDR3 protein. The D gene is left open where the match is weak. Only some rows state a clone size, as once, few, many or a class for expanded clones.

J: TRBJ2-1; size: once; V: TRBV19; D: -; DNA: TGTGCCAGTAGTATAGCGGGAGCCCCCTACAATGAGCAGTTCTTC; CDR3: CASSIAGAPYNEQFF
J: TRBJ1-2; size: -; V: TRBV27; D: -; DNA: TGTGCCATCAGTTCGACGCAGGGTGTTAACTATGGCTACACCTTC; CDR3: CAISSTQGVNYGYTF
J: TRBJ1-2; size: -; V: TRBV5-1; D: TRBD1; DNA: TGCGCCAGCAGAAGGGACAGGGCAGCTAACTATGGCTACACCTTC; CDR3: CASRRDRAANYGYTF
J: TRBJ2-7; size: -; V: TRBV28; D: -; DNA: TGTGCCAGCAGTTTCAGCTCCTACGAGCAGTACTTC; CDR3: CASSFSSYEQYF
J: TRBJ1-4; size: -; V: TRBV7-8; D: TRBD1; DNA: TGTGCCAGCAGCCTACGGACAGGCCCGAATGAAAAACTGTTTTTT; CDR3: CASSLRTGPNEKLFF
J: TRBJ2-3; size: once; V: TRBV19; D: TRBD2; DNA: TGTGCCAGTGCCCATACCGGGACTAGCGGATCCACAGATACGCAGTATTTT; CDR3: CASAHTGTSGSTDTQYF
J: TRBJ1-4; size: -; V: TRBV2; D: -; DNA: TGTGCCAGCAGCGAATCCAGGGCCTCTAGGAAACTGTTTTTT; CDR3: CASSESRASRKLFF
J: TRBJ1-2; size: once; V: TRBV18; D: -; DNA: TGTGCCAGCTCTGGCGGAACAGGGTGGAATGGCTACACCTTC; CDR3: CASSGGTGWNGYTF
J: TRBJ2-2; size: -; V: TRBV21-1; D: -; DNA: TGTGCCAGCAGCATGAGACAGGGGTGCACCGGGGAGCTGTTTTTT; CDR3: CASSMRQGCTGELFF
J: TRBJ2-7; size: -; V: TRBV9; D: -; DNA: TGTGCCAGTCTCGACAGGCGAAGGACCTACGAGCAGTACTTC; CDR3: CASLDRRRTYEQYF
J: TRBJ1-3; size: -; V: TRBV10-3; D: TRBD1; DNA: TGTGCCTCCGCTCGGGACAGCCTCTCTGGAAACACCATATATTTT; CDR3: CASARDSLSGNTIYF
J: TRBJ1-4; size: -; V: TRBV27; D: -; DNA: TGTGCCAGCAGTTTCGGGGGTGCAACTAATGAAAAACTGTTTTTT; CDR3: CASSFGGATNEKLFF
J: TRBJ1-4; size: -; V: TRBV25-1; D: TRBD1; DNA: TGTGCCAGCAGTGGGACAGGGAGTAATGAAAAACTGTTTTTT; CDR3: CASSGTGSNEKLFF
J: TRBJ2-3; size: once; V: TRBV10-3; D: TRBD2; DNA: TGTGCCATCAGTGAGGGTAGCGGGAGAACAGATACGCAGTATTTT; CDR3: CAISEGSGRTDTQYF
J: TRBJ2-4; size: once; V: TRBV28; D: TRBD1; DNA: TGTGCCAGCAGTTTCGGCCGGACAGGCGTAAACATTCAGTACTTC; CDR3: CASSFGRTGVNIQYF
J: TRBJ2-2; size: -; V: TRBV7-9; D: -; DNA: TGTGCCAGCAGTTACATGTACAGGGTTACCACCGGGGAGCTGTTTTTT; CDR3: CASSYMYRVTTGELFF
J: TRBJ2-7; size: once; V: TRBV6-6; D: TRBD2; DNA: TGTGCCAGCAGTTACGGACTAGCGGGAGGAGACGAGCAGTACTTC; CDR3: CASSYGLAGGDEQYF
J: TRBJ1-1; size: -; V: TRBV7-9; D: -; DNA: TGTGCCAGCAGCCGTCACAGGGAAAGAAGGTCGAGCGACACTGAAGCTTTCTTT; CDR3: CASSRHRERRSSDTEAFF
J: TRBJ2-3; size: -; V: TRBV18; D: -; DNA: TGTGCCAGCTCACCTCGACAGACAGATACGCAGTATTTT; CDR3: CASSPRQTDTQYF
J: TRBJ1-1; size: -; V: TRBV7-3; D: TRBD1; DNA: TGTGCCAGCAGCCGCCAGGGGGCCGACACTGAAGCTTTCTTT; CDR3: CASSRQGADTEAFF
J: TRBJ2-1; size: -; V: TRBV4-2; D: -; DNA: TGTGCCAGCAGCCATCCGGGGTTAGGGAACAATGAGCAGTTCTTC; CDR3: CASSHPGLGNNEQFF
J: TRBJ1-1; size: -; V: TRBV28; D: -; DNA: TGTGCCACCCTGGACAGATCGAACACTGAAGCTTTCTTT; CDR3: CATLDRSNTEAFF
J: TRBJ2-7; size: -; V: TRBV5-1; D: -; DNA: TGCGCCAGCACAATAGGTCCACAGTCCTACGAGCAGTACTTC; CDR3: CASTIGPQSYEQYF
J: TRBJ1-1; size: -; V: TRBV15; D: -; DNA: TGTGCCACCGGACAACAAAACACTGAAGCTTTCTTT; CDR3: CATGQQNTEAFF
J: TRBJ2-7; size: -; V: TRBV29-1; D: TRBD1; DNA: TGCAGCGTTGTACAGGGGAGAAACGAGCAGTACTTC; CDR3: CSVVQGRNEQYF
J: TRBJ1-2; size: once; V: TRBV15; D: -; DNA: TGTGCCACCAGCAGAGATGGCGCCAGGGTGGGCTATGGCTACACCTTC; CDR3: CATSRDGARVGYGYTF
J: TRBJ2-2; size: -; V: TRBV11-3; D: -; DNA: TGTGCCAGCAGCTTAGGGCGGGCAAACCTAAACACCGGGGAGCTGTTTTTT; CDR3: CASSLGRANLNTGELFF
J: TRBJ1-5; size: -; V: TRBV2; D: -; DNA: TGTGCCAGCAGCCCTGGGCAGGGCAATCAGCCCCAGCATTTT; CDR3: CASSPGQGNQPQHF
J: TRBJ1-3; size: once; V: TRBV7-8; D: -; DNA: TGTGCCAGCAGCCCCCGCGGGAGCTCTGGAAACACCATATATTTT; CDR3: CASSPRGSSGNTIYF
J: TRBJ1-1; size: -; V: TRBV7-9; D: -; DNA: TGTGCCAGCAGCTCGAGGGAGAACACTGAAGCTTTCTTT; CDR3: CASSSRENTEAFF
J: TRBJ2-4; size: -; V: TRBV21-1; D: -; DNA: TGTGCCAGCAGCTCTCGGGGGAGACAGGGTAAAATTCAGTACTTC; CDR3: CASSSRGRQGKIQYF